These 22 T cell receptor beta chains came from one sample sequenced in a study of response to subunit inactivated influenza vaccine. TCRdb redid the calling of the RT-PCR reads with MiXCR, one entry per CDR3 protein. The table shows fewer than 700,000 distinct CDR3 sequences, with roughly 13% occurring only once. Sequenced material: PBMCs from blood, taken around seven weeks after vaccination. Receptors were obtained from a man in his fifties who received an inactivated influenza vaccine.

This clonotype has more than one count but fewer than ten. This chain joins TRBV20-1 and TRBJ2-5, with 10 positions matching TRBD2. This CDR3 has 16 residues. Losses at the gene ends were 0 bases for V and 6 bases for J; bases not matched to a gene: 10. Germline CDR1 and CDR2: DFQATT and SNEGSKA (reference sequence). The CDR3 spells CSARDPSRAGGKTQYF. The CDR3 DNA sequence: TGCAGTGCTAGAGACCCTTCGAGAGCGGGAGGGAAGACCCAGTACTTC.

J is TRBJ1-1 and V is TRBV2, with a weak D call TRBD1 (5 bases). The CDR3 contains 14 residues. Trimming pared 4 bases from V and 5 bases from J, leaving 14 bases between. The germline V gene has CDR1 SNHLY and CDR2 FYNNEI. The CDR3 sequence: CASSVQVRGTEAFF. The CDR3 DNA follows: TGTGCCAGCAGTGTACAGGTACGAGGGACTGAAGCTTTCTTT.

The rearrangement uses TRBV28 and TRBJ2-5, with 8 bases matching TRBD1. V lost 10 bases, J lost 4 bases, and 5 bases stayed unmatched. The CDR3 is 12 amino acids. The germline V gene encodes CDR1 MDHEN and CDR2 SYDVKM. The CDR3 here is CATKDRAETQYF. The CDR3 DNA is TGTGCCACCAAGGACAGGGCAGAGACCCAGTACTTC.

This clonotype has only a few counts. The V call is TRBV6-5, the J call TRBJ2-7; a possible D gene is TRBD2 (6 bases). From germline, CDR1 is MNHEY and CDR2 SVGAGI. Trimming took 0 bases from V and 1 from J, leaving 13 bases between them. The CDR3 has 16 amino acids. The CDR3 region has the DNA TGTGCCAGCAGTTACTCGGCGGGAAGAGGGTCCTACGAGCAGTACTTC. Translating gives CASSYSAGRGSYEQYF.

This clonotype has a handful of counts. The V call is TRBV7-9, the J call TRBJ2-2; no reliable D call. In germline, CDR1 is SEHNR, CDR2 FQNEAQ (reference sequence). V was cut by 5 bases and J by 10 bases, with 8 bases left in between. The CDR3 is made up of 11 amino acids. CDR3 amino acids: CASSGSAELFF. CDR3 nucleotide sequence: TGTGCCAGCAGCGGGTCCGCGGAGCTGTTTTTT.

Ten or more counts support this clonotype. The gene calls are TRBV10-3 and TRBJ2-1; possibly TRBD2 for D (5 bases). The germline V gene has CDR1 ENHRY and CDR2 SYGVKD. V was clipped by 3 bases and J by 5 bases, with 11 bases between them. The CDR3 spans 14 residues. CDR3 in amino acids: CAISELGLNNEQFF. The CDR3 DNA is TGTGCCATCAGTGAACTAGGGCTAAACAATGAGCAGTTCTTC.

The CDR3 here is CSVASGGIVDTQYF. DNA of the CDR3: TGCAGCGTTGCCAGCGGGGGGATTGTAGATACGCAGTATTTT. The genes are TRBV29-1 and TRBJ2-3; 9 nucleotides line up with TRBD2. Losses at the gene ends were 4 bases for V and 5 bases for J; bases not matched to a gene: 7. In germline, CDR1 is SQVTM, CDR2 ANQGSEA. CDR3 length equals 14 residues.

This clonotype was counted between two and nine times. This chain connects TRBV6-1 to TRBJ1-5; 7 bases agree with TRBD1. The CDR3 spans 14 residues. Germline lookup yields CDR1 MNHNS and CDR2 SASEGT. Trimming took 4 bases from V and 1 from J; bases not matched to a gene: 1. DNA for the CDR3: TGTGCCAGCAGTGCCAGGGGGAGCAATCAGCCCCAGCATTTT. Encoded protein: CASSARGSNQPQHF.

This clonotype was counted a few times. The chain uses TRBV20-1 and TRBJ2-7; D ambiguous. Germline V lookup: CDR1 DFQATT, CDR2 SNEGSKA (reference sequence). V was pared by 3 bases and J by 6 bases, with 18 bases between. The CDR3 is 14 amino acids. The CDR3 DNA is TGCAGTGCTAGTCCCCCCCCCGGAGAAGGCGAGCAGTACTTC. This codes for CSASPPPGEGEQYF.

This rearrangement joins TRBV11-2 to TRBJ2-5; TRBD1 or TRBD2 may be the D gene (6 bases each). The CDR3 consists of 17 residues. V was clipped by 7 bases and J by 2 bases, with 23 bases between them. The germline gives CDR1 SGHAT, CDR2 FQNNGV. The CDR3 loop reads CASKRWSGARTQETQYF. For the CDR3, the DNA is TGTGCCAGCAAAAGGTGGTCGGGGGCCCGTACACAAGAGACCCAGTACTTC. The whole variable domain, remainder taken from reference TRBV11-2 and TRBJ2-5, is EAGVAQSPRYKIIEKRQSVAFWCNPISGHATLYWYQQILGQGPKLLIQFQNNGVVDDSQLPKDRFSAERLKGVDSTLKIQPAKLEDSAVYLCASKRWSGARTQETQYFGPGTRLLVL.

This clonotype was picked up a small number of times. V usage is TRBV29-1 and J usage is TRBJ2-7, with TRBD2 matching 10 bases. Losses at the gene ends were 7 bases for V and 5 bases for J; bases not matched to a gene: 14. This CDR3 is 15 amino acids long. The V gene's germline CDR1 is SQVTM and CDR2 ANQGSEA. DNA for the CDR3: TGCAGCGCCCTAGCAGAACTAGCGGGAAATCACGAGCAGTACTTC. Translating it yields CSALAELAGNHEQYF.

This clonotype was counted a few times. CDR3 DNA: TGCAGTGCTAAGCGATCGACAGGGAACCATCAGCCCCAGCATTTT. Protein product: CSAKRSTGNHQPQHF. The rearrangement uses TRBV20-1 and TRBJ1-5, with TRBD1 matching 7 bases. The V gene's germline CDR1 is DFQATT and CDR2 SNEGSKA (reference sequence). The CDR3 consists of 15 residues. With 4 bases clipped from V and 5 bases from J, the junction kept 11 bases outside the gene matches.

The chain combines TRBV12-3 or TRBV12-4 with TRBJ2-5; D is perhaps TRBD1 (6 bases). The V end lost 4 bases, the J end lost 3 bases, and 12 bases lay between the germline ends. The CDR3 spans 14 residues. The CDR3 region is CASSSDRYEETQYF. The CDR3 DNA reads as TGTGCCAGCAGTTCTGACAGGTACGAAGAGACCCAGTACTTC.

This clonotype was counted a few times. This chain connects TRBV6-2 or TRBV6-3 to TRBJ1-6; 11 bases line up with TRBD1. CDR1 MNHEY and CDR2 SVGEGT come from the germline V gene. The CDR3 length is 18 residues. J lost 10 bases, V lost 6 bases, and 17 bases had no gene match. CDR3 DNA: TGTGCCAGCAGGCGCCCCCGGGACAGGGGGTTATCATGGTCACCCCTCCACTTT. It translates to CASRRPRDRGLSWSPLHF.

The chain uses TRBV7-9 and TRBJ2-4; TRBD1 might be the D (6 bases). Trimming stripped 5 bases from V and 5 bases from J, with 16 bases between. This CDR3 spans 15 amino acids. CDR1 SEHNR and CDR2 FQNEAQ come from the germline V gene (reference sequence). In DNA, the CDR3 is TGTGCCAGCAGCCAAACAGGGACCTTCGAAAACATTCAGTACTTC. Translating it yields CASSQTGTFENIQYF.

CDR3 in amino acids: CAISESGGQETQYF. Here the CDR3 DNA reads TGTGCCATCAGTGAGTCGGGAGGGCAAGAGACCCAGTACTTC. The chain is built from TRBV10-3 and TRBJ2-5; 7 bases are a match to TRBD2. Germline V lookup: CDR1 ENHRY, CDR2 SYGVKD. V dropped 0 bases and J dropped 2; count of bases not matched to a gene: 0. The CDR3 contains 14 residues.

This clonotype has more than one count but fewer than ten. V is TRBV5-5 and J is TRBJ1-5; possibly TRBD1 for D (5 bases). There are 15 residues in the CDR3. Trimming pared 5 bases from V and 0 bases from J, leaving 12 bases between. CDR1 and CDR2 (germline): SGHKS, YYEKEE (reference sequence). In DNA, the CDR3 is TGTGCCAGCAGTTGGAGCAGGGATAGCAATCAGCCCCAGCATTTT. Its protein product is CASSWSRDSNQPQHF.

This clonotype was detected a few times. The V call is TRBV5-1, the J call TRBJ2-7; TRBD1 matches 9 bases. This CDR3 contains 16 residues. CDR1 SGHRS and CDR2 YFSETQ come from the germline V gene. Trimming removed 0 bases from V and 2 bases from J; junction bases left unmatched: 6. CDR3 residues: CASSLEWDRATYEQYF. The CDR3 DNA is TGCGCCAGCAGCTTGGAATGGGACAGGGCGACCTACGAGCAGTACTTC.

The table lists this clonotype with a few counts. This chain links TRBV7-2 with TRBJ2-7, with 10 nucleotides matching TRBD1. V gave up 6 bases and J gave up 4 bases; unmatched junction bases: 6. CDR1 is SGHTA and CDR2 is FQGNSA in the germline V gene. CDR3 length: 14 amino acids. In nucleotides, the CDR3 is TGTGCCAGCAGAACCGGGACAGGGGCGTACGAGCAGTACTTC. Its protein product is CASRTGTGAYEQYF.

This clonotype was seen a handful of times. In nucleotides, the CDR3 is TGTGCCAGCAGGAGCTACGGAGCGGGCAATCAGCCCCAGCATTTT. As protein: CASRSYGAGNQPQHF. The chain combines TRBV6-2 or TRBV6-3 with TRBJ1-5, with D hard to call. V was cut by 6 bases and J by 2 bases, with 14 bases left in between. The CDR3 runs 15 residues. Germline CDR1 and CDR2: MNHEY and SVGEGT.

J is TRBJ1-6 and V is TRBV5-1; D possibly corresponds to TRBD1 (5 bases). The CDR3 consists of 14 residues. V was pared by 7 bases and J by 10 bases, with 18 bases between. Germline lookup yields CDR1 SGHRS and CDR2 YFSETQ. CDR3: CASRSSQGLSPLHF. As DNA, the CDR3 is TGCGCCAGCCGCTCTTCCCAGGGTTTATCACCCCTCCACTTT.

In its sample, this clonotype was seen many times. The chain couples TRBV7-9 to TRBJ2-7; D is perhaps TRBD2 (5 bases). The ends were cut back, 3 bases at V and 4 bases at J, with 10 bases in the middle. CDR1 is SEHNR and CDR2 is FQNEAQ in the germline V gene (reference sequence). CDR3 length equals 13 residues. The CDR3, as DNA: TGTGCCAGCAGCTTGCGGGTTGAATACGAGCAGTACTTC. It specifies CASSLRVEYEQYF.